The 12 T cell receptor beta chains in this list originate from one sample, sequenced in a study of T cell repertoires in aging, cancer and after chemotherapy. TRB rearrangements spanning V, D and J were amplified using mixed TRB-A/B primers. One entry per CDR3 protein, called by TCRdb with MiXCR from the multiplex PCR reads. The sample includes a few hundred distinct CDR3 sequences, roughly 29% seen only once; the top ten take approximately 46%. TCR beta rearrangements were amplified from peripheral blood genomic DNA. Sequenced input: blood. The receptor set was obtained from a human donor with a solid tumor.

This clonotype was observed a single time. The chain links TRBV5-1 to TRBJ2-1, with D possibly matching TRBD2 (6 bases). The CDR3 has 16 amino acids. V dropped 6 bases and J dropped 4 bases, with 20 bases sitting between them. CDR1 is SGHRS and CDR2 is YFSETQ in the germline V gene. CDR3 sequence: CASNEGGTPRYNEQFF. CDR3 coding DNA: TGCGCCAGCAACGAGGGTGGGACTCCTCGGTACAATGAGCAGTTCTTC.

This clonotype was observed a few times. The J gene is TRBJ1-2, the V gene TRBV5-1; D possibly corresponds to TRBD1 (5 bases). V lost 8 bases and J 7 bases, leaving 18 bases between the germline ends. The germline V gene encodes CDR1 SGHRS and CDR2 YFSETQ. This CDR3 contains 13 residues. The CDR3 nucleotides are TGCGCCAGGGAAGCGGGGGTGGATTCTGGCTACACCTTC. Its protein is CAREAGVDSGYTF.

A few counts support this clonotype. The CDR3 reads CASSLVIYEQYF. In nucleotides, the CDR3 is TGCGCCAGCAGCTTGGTTATCTACGAGCAGTACTTC. This chain links TRBV5-1 with TRBJ2-7; no clear D. The germline V and J ends were trimmed by 0 bases and 3 bases, with 4 bases remaining between them. The CDR3 loop spans 12 amino acids. In germline, CDR1 is SGHRS, CDR2 YFSETQ.

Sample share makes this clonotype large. CDR3 sequence: CASSAWGASGNQPQHF. The CDR3 DNA reads as TGTGCCAGCAGCGCCTGGGGGGCTAGCGGCAATCAGCCCCAGCATTTT. The J gene is TRBJ1-5, the V gene TRBV7-2; perhaps TRBD1 as D (6 bases). The V end was cut by 5 bases, the J end by 2 bases, with 16 bases between. CDR1 is SGHTA, CDR2 FQGNSA, per germline. This CDR3 has 16 residues.

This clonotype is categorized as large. CDR3 DNA sequence: TGTGCCAGTAGTAGGACAGGGAGGAGCTACGAGCAGTACTTC. It translates to CASSRTGRSYEQYF. The chain recombines TRBV19 with TRBJ2-7, with TRBD1 matching 8 bases. Germline V lookup: CDR1 LNHDA, CDR2 SQIVND (reference sequence). The CDR3 spans 14 residues. Trimming cost V 4 bases and J 3 bases; bases outside gene matches: 5.

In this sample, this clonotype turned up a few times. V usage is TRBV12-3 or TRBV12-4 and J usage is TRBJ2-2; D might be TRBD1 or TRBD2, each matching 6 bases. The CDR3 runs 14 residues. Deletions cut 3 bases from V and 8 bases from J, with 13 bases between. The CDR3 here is CASSFGGAMGELFF. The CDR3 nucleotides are TGTGCCAGCAGTTTCGGGGGCGCCATGGGGGAGCTGTTTTTT.

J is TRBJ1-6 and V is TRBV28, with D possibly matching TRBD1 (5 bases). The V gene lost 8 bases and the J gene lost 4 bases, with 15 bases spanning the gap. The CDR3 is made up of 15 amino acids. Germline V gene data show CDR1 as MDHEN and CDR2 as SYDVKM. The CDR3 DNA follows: TGTGCCAGCTCCGTCGGGGGTAGTTATAATTCACCCCTCCACTTT. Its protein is CASSVGGSYNSPLHF.

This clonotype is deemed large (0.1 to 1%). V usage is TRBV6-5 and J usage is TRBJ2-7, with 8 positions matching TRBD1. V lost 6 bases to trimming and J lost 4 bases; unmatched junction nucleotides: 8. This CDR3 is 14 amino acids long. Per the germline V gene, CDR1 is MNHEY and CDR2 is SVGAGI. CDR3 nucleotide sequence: TGTGCCAGCAGACTGGGACAGGCCGGGTACGAGCAGTACTTC. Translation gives CASRLGQAGYEQYF.

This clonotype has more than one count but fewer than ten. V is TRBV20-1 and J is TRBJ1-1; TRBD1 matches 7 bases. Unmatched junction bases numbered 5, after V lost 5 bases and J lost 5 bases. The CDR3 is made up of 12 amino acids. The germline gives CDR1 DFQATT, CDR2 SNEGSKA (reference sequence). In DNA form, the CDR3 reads TGCAGTGCTCGGCAGGGGGGGACTGAAGCTTTCTTT. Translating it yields CSARQGGTEAFF.

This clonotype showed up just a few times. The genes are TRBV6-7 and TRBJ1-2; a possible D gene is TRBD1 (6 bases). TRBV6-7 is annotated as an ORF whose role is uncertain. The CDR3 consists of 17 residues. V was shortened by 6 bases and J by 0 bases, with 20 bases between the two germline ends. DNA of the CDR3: TGTGCCAGCAGAACAAGATCTAACAGGGACTCTAACTATGGCTACACCTTC. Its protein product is CASRTRSNRDSNYGYTF.

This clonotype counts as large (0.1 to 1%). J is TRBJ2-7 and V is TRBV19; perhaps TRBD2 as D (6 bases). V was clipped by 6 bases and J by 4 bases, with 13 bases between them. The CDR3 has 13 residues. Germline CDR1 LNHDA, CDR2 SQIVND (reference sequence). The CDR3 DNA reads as TGTGCCAGTAGCCTATTCGGGAGTTACGAGCAGTACTTC. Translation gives CASSLFGSYEQYF.

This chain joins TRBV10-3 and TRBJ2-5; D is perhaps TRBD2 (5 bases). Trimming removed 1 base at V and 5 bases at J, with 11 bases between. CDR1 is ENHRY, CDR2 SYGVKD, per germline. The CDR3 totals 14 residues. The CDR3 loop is CAISELGRGETQYF. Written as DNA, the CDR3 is TGTGCCATCAGTGAGTTGGGCCGCGGGGAGACCCAGTACTTC.